The 8 T cell receptor beta chains presented below share a single source sample, sequenced in a study of response to subunit inactivated influenza vaccine. TCRdb re-called the RT-PCR reads with MiXCR, one entry per CDR3 protein. The table records 300,000 to 350,000 distinct CDR3 sequences, about 20% of them present only once. This sample comprised PBMCs from blood, obtained less than 22 months after vaccination. The receptors derive from a man between 50 and 70 years old who received an inactivated influenza vaccine.

This clonotype has a handful of counts. The chain has TRBV29-1 and TRBJ1-1; TRBD1 aligns across 7 bases. The J segment lost 1 base and the V segment lost 8 bases, leaving 4 bases of the junction unmatched. From germline, CDR1 is SQVTM and CDR2 ANQGSEA. This CDR3 has 12 residues. As DNA, the CDR3 is TGCAGCATAGGGACAGAGAACACTGAAGCTTTCTTT. This encodes CSIGTENTEAFF.

The chain carries TRBV19 and TRBJ1-5; D is uncertain. Germline assignment: CDR1 LNHDA and CDR2 SQIVND (reference sequence). V lost 1 base to trimming and J lost 0 bases, with 13 bases between them. The CDR3 spans 17 residues. CDR3 in amino acids: CASSIGPLRGSNQPQHF. CDR3 bases: TGTGCCAGTAGTATAGGCCCCCTCCGGGGTAGCAATCAGCCCCAGCATTTT.

Many counts were recorded for this clonotype. V and J are TRBV12-3 or TRBV12-4 and TRBJ1-1, with TRBD1 as a possible D gene (6 bases). The CDR3 sequence is 13 residues long. V lost 7 bases, J lost 5 bases, and 14 bases lay in between. Written as DNA, the CDR3 is TGTGCCAGCATGGGGGGCGCAAGAACTGAAGCTTTCTTT. Its translation: CASMGGARTEAFF.

This clonotype was counted only a few times. The CDR3 loop reads CASSGESGTHGTDTQYF. As DNA, the CDR3 is TGTGCCAGCAGCGGGGAATCCGGGACCCACGGCACAGATACGCAGTATTTT. The J gene is TRBJ2-3, the V gene TRBV6-2 or TRBV6-3; perhaps D is TRBD1 or TRBD2 (5 bases each). The germline gives CDR1 MNHEY, CDR2 SVGEGT. V gave up 6 bases and J gave up 1 base, with 20 bases separating them. The CDR3 length is 17 residues.

The chain employs TRBV3-1 and TRBJ1-5; the D gene is possibly TRBD1 (5 bases). The germline gives CDR1 LGHDT, CDR2 YNNKEL (reference sequence). CDR3 length equals 17 residues. Between the trimmed V and J ends, which lost 0 bases and 5 bases, there was a span of 17 bases. CDR3 loop: CASSQEGARGGHQPQHF. The CDR3 DNA is TGTGCCAGCAGCCAAGAGGGAGCGAGGGGTGGTCATCAGCCCCAGCATTTT.

A few counts support this clonotype. The rearrangement uses TRBV18 and TRBJ1-1; no clear D gene. The germline V gene encodes CDR1 KGHSH and CDR2 LQKENI. V was clipped by 1 base and J by 2 bases, with 8 bases between them. The CDR3 is 14 amino acids. DNA of the CDR3: TGTGCCAGCTCACCACAGTCTTCAAACACTGAAGCTTTCTTT. Translated, it gives CASSPQSSNTEAFF.

This clonotype was counted between two and nine times. This sequence joins TRBV7-2 and TRBJ1-2; a weak D match, TRBD1 (5 bases). Trimming shortened V by 1 base and J by 2 bases, and 14 bases separated the two germline ends. CDR1 SGHTA and CDR2 FQGNSA come from the germline V gene. The CDR3 is made up of 16 amino acids. The CDR3 DNA reads TGTGCCAGCAGCTTAGACGGGTTGACAGCCAACTATGGCTACACCTTC. This translates into CASSLDGLTANYGYTF.

This clonotype was observed a few times. The V call is TRBV5-6, the J call TRBJ2-7, with D perhaps matching TRBD2 (6 bases). CDR1 and CDR2 from the germline V gene are SGHDT and YYEEEE. V lost 4 bases to trimming and J lost 2 bases, with 16 bases between them. There are 15 residues in the CDR3. This chain's CDR3 is CASSTLQRATYEQYF. Written as DNA, the CDR3 is TGTGCCAGCAGCACCCTCCAGCGGGCGACCTACGAGCAGTACTTC.